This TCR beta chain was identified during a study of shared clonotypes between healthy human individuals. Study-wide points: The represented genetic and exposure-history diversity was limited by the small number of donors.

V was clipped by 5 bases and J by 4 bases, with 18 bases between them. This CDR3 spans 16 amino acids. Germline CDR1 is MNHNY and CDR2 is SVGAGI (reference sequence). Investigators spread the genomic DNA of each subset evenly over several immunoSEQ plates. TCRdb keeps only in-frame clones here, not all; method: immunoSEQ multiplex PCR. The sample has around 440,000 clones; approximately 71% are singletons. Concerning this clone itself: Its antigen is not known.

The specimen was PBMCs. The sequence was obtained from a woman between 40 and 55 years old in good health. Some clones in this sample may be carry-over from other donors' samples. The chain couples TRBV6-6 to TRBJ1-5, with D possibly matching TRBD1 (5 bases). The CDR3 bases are TGTGCCAGCAGTACCCTCGGAGGGGCAGGAAATCAGCCCCAGCATTTT. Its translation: CASSTLGGAGNQPQHF.